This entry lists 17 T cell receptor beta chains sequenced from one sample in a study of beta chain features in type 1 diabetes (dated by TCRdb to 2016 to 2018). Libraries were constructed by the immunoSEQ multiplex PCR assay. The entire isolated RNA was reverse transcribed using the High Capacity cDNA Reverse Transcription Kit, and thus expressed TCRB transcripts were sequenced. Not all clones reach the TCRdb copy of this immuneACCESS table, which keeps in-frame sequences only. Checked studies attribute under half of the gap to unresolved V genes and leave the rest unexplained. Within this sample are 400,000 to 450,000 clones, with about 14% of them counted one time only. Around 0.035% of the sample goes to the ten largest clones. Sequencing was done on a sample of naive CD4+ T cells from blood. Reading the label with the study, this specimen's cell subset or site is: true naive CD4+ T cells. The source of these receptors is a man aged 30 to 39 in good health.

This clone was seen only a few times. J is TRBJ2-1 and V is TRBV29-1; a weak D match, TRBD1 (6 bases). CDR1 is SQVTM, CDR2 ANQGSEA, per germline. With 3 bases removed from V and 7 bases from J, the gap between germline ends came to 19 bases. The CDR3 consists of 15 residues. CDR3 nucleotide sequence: TGCAGCGTTGACCCCACGTCGGCAGGGGCGAATGAGCAGTTCTTC. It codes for CSVDPTSAGANEQFF.

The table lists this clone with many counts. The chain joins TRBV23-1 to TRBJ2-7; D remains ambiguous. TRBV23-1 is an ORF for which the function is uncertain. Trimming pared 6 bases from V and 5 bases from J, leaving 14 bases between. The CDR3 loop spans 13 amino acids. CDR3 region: CASRRKTRDEQYV. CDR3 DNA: TGCGCCAGCAGGCGGAAAACAAGGGACGAGCAGTACGTC.

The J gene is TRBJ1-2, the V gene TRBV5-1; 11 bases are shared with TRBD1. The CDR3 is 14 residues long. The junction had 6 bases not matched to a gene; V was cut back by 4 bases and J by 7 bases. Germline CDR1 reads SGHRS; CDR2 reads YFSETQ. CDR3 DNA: TGCGCCAGCAGCCCTGGGACAGGGGGTGCTGGCTACACCTTC. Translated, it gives CASSPGTGGAGYTF.

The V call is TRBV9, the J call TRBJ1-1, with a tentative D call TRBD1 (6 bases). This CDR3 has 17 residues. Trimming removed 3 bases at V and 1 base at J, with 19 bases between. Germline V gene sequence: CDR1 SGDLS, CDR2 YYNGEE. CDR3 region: CASSARTVAGENTEAFF. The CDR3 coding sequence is TGTGCCAGCAGCGCCCGGACTGTGGCAGGGGAGAACACTGAAGCTTTCTTT.

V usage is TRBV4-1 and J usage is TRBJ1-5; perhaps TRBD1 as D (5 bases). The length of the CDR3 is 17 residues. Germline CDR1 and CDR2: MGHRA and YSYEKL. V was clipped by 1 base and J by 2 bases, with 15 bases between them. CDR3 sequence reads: CASSQAPAGSRNQPQHF. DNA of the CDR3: TGCGCCAGCAGCCAAGCACCAGCAGGGTCTCGCAATCAGCCCCAGCATTTT.

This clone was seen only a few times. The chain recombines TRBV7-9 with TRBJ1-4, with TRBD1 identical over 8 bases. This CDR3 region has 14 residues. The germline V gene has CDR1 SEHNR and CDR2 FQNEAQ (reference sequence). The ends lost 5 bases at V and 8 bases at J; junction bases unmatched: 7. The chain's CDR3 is CASSEGTGREKLFF. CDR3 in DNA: TGTGCCAGCAGCGAAGGGACAGGAAGGGAAAAACTGTTTTTT.

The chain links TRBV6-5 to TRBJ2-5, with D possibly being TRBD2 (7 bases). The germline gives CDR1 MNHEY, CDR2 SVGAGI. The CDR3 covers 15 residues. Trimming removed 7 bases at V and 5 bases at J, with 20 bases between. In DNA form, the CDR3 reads TGTGCCAGCAACCCGGTGGCGGGGGCTCGGGAGACCCAGTACTTC. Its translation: CASNPVAGARETQYF.

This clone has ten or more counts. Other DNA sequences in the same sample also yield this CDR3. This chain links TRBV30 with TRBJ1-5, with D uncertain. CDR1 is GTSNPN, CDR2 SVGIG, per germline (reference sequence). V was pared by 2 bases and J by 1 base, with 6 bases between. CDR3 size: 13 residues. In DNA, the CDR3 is TGTGCCTGGAGTCGGGGAAGCAATCAGCCCCAGCATTTT. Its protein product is CAWSRGSNQPQHF.

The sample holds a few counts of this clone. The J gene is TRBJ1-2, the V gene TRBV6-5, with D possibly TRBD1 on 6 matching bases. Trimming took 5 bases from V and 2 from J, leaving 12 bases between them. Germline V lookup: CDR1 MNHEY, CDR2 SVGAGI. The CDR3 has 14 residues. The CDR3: CASSRDTANYGYTF. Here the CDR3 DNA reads TGTGCCAGCAGTAGGGACACGGCGAACTATGGCTACACCTTC.

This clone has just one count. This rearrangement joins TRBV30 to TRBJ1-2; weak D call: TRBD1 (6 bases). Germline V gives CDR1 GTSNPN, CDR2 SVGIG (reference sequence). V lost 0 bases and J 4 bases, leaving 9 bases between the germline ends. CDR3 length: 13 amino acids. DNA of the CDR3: TGTGCCTGGAGTGTACTAGGGGGCTATGGCTACACCTTC. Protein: CAWSVLGGYGYTF.

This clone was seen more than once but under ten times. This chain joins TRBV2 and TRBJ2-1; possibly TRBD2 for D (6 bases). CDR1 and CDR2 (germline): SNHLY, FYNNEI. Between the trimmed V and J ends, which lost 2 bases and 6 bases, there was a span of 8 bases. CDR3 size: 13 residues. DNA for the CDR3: TGTGCCAGCAGTGAATGGCGGGGCAATGAGCAGTTCTTC. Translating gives CASSEWRGNEQFF.

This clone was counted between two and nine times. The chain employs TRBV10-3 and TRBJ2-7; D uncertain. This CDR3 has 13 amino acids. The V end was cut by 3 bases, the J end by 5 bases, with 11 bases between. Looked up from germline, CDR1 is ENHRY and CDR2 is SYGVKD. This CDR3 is CAISDFSRNEQYV. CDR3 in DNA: TGTGCCATCAGTGATTTTAGCCGGAACGAGCAGTACGTC.

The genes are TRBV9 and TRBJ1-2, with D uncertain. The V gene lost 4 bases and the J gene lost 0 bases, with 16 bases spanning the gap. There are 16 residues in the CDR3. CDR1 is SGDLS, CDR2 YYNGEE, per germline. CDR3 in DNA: TGTGCCAGCAGCCCGACCGGGAGTCAGCCTAACTATGGCTACACCTTC. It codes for CASSPTGSQPNYGYTF.

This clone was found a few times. CDR3 nucleotides: TGTGCCAGCAGCTTAGCGCAAAGGGGGCAGGAGCCCCAGCATTTT. Translated: CASSLAQRGQEPQHF. The chain is built from TRBV7-2 and TRBJ1-5; 7 positions agree with TRBD1. V lost 0 bases to trimming and J lost 8 bases; unmatched junction nucleotides: 7. CDR1 SGHTA and CDR2 FQGNSA come from the germline V gene. The CDR3 totals 15 residues.

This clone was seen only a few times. As DNA, the CDR3 is TGTGCCAGCAGCCCTAGGCGGACGTCACGGCCAGATACGCAGTATTTT. Protein: CASSPRRTSRPDTQYF. The V call is TRBV9, the J call TRBJ2-3; D remains unclear. The CDR3 is 16 amino acids. Looked up from germline, CDR1 is SGDLS and CDR2 is YYNGEE. The germline V and J ends were trimmed by 4 bases and 4 bases, with 19 bases remaining between them. Full variable domain (remainder filled in from reference TRBV9 and TRBJ2-3): DSGVTQTPKHLITATGQRVTLRCSPRSGDLSVYWYQQSLDQGLQFLIQYYNGEERAKGNILERFSAQQFPDLHSELNLSSLELGDSALYFCASSPRRTSRPDTQYFGPGTRLTVL.

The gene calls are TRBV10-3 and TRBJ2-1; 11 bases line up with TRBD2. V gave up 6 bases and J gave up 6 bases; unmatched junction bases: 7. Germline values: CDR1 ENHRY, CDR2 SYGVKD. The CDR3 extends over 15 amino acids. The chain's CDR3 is CAIRELAGDRNEQFF. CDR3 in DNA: TGTGCCATCAGAGAACTAGCGGGGGACCGCAATGAGCAGTTCTTC.

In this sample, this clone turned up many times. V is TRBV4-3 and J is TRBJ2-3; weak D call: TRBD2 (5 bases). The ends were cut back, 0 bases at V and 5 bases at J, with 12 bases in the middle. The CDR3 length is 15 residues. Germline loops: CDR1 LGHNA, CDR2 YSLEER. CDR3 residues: CASSQDPAVQDTQYF. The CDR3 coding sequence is TGCGCCAGCAGCCAAGATCCAGCGGTGCAAGATACGCAGTATTTT.